This paragraph covers one TCR beta chain sequence. These data come from a study of early T cells in non-severe SARS-CoV-2 infection. Study in general: With bulk RNA from unsorted whole blood as input, sequencing yielded unpaired chains.

The length of the CDR3 is 12 residues. Trimming cost V 0 bases and J 3 bases, with 2 bases left between them. Molecules of cDNA were individually given unique molecular identifiers that were attached to them. TCRdb reanalysed the 5' RACE reads using MiXCR and keeps one entry per CDR3 protein. The sample consists of 95,000 to 150,000 distinct CDR3 sequences, under 15% of them appearing once. The material sequenced was whole blood. The sequence derives from an adult who was a healthcare worker with PCR-confirmed SARS-CoV-2 infection or an uninfected control (not recorded which). The rearrangement links TRBV12-3 or TRBV12-4 to TRBJ2-5; D gene ambiguous. Written as DNA, the CDR3 is TGTGCCAGCAGTTTAGCCGAAGAGACCCAGTACTTC. This gives the protein CASSLAEETQYF.